The rows below give T cell receptor beta chains drawn from one sample of a study of Ad26.COV2.S vaccination and SARS-CoV-2 variants. This table comes from immunoSEQ multiplex PCR, and its TCRdb copy is limited to in-frame clones, with some not included. The sample comprises some 480,000 clones, 87% of which are singletons, and roughly 12% rests with the top ten. The material sequenced was peripheral blood, taken in a trial of Ad26.COV2.S vaccine versus placebo. The receptor set was obtained from a person between 18 and 60 years old who received the Ad26.COV2.S COVID-19 vaccine or a placebo. The CDR3 runs from the conserved cysteine through the conserved F or W.

>TRBV11-3|TRBJ1-1
CASSLKGNTEAFF
>TRBV5-1|TRBJ1-1
CASSLVVSMNTEAFF
>TRBV27|TRBJ2-2
CASSSSLAVLAGELFF
>TRBV6-5|TRBJ1-3
CASSYGGVPGNTIYF
>TRBV5-1|TRBJ1-1
CASSGETGVMNTEAFF
>TRBV18|TRBJ1-1
CASSRTQLLMNTEAFF
>TRBV4-3|TRBJ2-1
CASSQAGIRDEQFF
>TRBV7-9|TRBJ2-1
CASSSSLGLADYNEQFF
>TRBV4-2|TRBJ2-2
CASSQLLAGGLTGELFF
>TRBV2|TRBJ1-2
CASIIGGGTYGYTF
>TRBV7-2|TRBJ2-3
CASNSEETRFADTQYF
>TRBV19|TRBJ2-3
CASSPRGRLAGGTDTQYF
>TRBV9|TRBJ2-1
CASSDRDNYNEQFF